The T cell receptor (delta chain) under discussion was sequenced for a study of γδ T cells in repeated Plasmodium falciparum infection. Study context: Malaria-naive adults were infected with P. falciparum NF54 four times over around 600 days. General study points: Compared with Australian children, Malian Vdelta2-negative repertoires seemed more clonal, less diverse, less shared. Vgamma9/Vdelta2+ repertoires stayed stably polyclonal over time and infection.

TCRdb reanalysed the multiplex PCR reads with CATT. The sample has around 82,000 delta-chain clones, around 1.4% seen once. Bulk repertoires came from Vgamma9/Vdelta2+ or Vdelta2-negative gammadelta T cells flow-sorted from PBMC. The CDR3 has 23 residues. Per the germline V gene, CDR1 is TSWWSYY and CDR2 is QGS. A remark on this clone: Its antigen is not known. With a far larger clone one base away, a read error is the likely cause. The same CDR3 arises from other DNA sequences in this sample as well.

This TCR derives from a pool of human donors (malaria-infected and uninfected, not separated). Sequenced material: gamma-delta T cells from blood. The rearrangement joins TRDV1 to TRDJ1; 13 nucleotides align to TRDD3. No J gene was available from TCRdb, and it was assigned here by a germline match of the DNA. The CDR3 region has the DNA TGTGCTCTTGGGGAAAGGGGCATGACTTTCACTGGGGGATACGCGGTGTACACTGATAAACTCATCTTT. Translating gives CALGERGMTFTGGYAVYTDKLIF.